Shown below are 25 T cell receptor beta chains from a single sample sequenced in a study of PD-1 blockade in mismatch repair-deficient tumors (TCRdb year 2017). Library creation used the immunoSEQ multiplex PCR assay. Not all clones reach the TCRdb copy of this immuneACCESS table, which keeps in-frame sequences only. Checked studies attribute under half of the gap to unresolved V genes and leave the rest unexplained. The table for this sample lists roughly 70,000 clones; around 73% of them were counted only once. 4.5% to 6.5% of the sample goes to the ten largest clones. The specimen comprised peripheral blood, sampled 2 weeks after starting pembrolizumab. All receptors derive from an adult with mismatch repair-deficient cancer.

The CDR3 loop is CASSSTVGNTEAFF. CDR3 DNA sequence: TGTGCCAGCAGCTCCACCGTGGGGAACACTGAAGCTTTCTTT. The chain is built from TRBV7-2 and TRBJ1-1; D not resolved. The CDR3 is made up of 14 amino acids. Germline V gene lookup returns CDR1 SGHTA and CDR2 FQGNSA. The V end was cut by 4 bases, the J end by 1 base, with 10 bases between.

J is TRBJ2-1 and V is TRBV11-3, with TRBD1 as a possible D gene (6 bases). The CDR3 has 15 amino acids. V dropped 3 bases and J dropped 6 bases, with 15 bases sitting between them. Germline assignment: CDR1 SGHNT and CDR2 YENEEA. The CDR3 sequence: CASSLGLQGRNEQFF. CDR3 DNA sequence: TGTGCCAGCAGCTTGGGGCTACAGGGTCGCAATGAGCAGTTCTTC. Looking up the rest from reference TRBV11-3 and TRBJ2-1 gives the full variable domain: EAGVVQSPRYKIIEKKQPVAFWCNPISGHNTLYWYLQNLGQGPELLIRYENEEAVDDSQLPKDRFSAERLKGVDSTLKIQPAELGDSAVYLCASSLGLQGRNEQFFGPGTRLTVL.

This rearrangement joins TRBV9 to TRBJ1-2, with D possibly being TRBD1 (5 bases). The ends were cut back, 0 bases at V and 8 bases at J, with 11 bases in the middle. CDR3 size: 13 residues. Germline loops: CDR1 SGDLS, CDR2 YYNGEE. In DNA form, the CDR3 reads TGTGCCAGCAGCGTAGGAAGGGGAGGCGGCTACACCTTC. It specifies CASSVGRGGGYTF.

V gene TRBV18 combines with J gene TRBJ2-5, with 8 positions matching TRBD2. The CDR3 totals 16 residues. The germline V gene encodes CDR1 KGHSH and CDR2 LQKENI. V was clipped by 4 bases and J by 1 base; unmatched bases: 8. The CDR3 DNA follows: TGTGCCAGCTCACAAAACGGAGCGGGGGCCCAAGAGACCCAGTACTTC. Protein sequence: CASSQNGAGAQETQYF.

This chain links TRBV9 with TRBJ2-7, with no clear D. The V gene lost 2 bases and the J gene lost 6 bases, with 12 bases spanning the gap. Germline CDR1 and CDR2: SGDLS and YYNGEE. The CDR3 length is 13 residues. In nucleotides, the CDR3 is TGTGCCAGCAGCGTTTCTGGCCCCTCCGAGCAGTACTTC. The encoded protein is CASSVSGPSEQYF.

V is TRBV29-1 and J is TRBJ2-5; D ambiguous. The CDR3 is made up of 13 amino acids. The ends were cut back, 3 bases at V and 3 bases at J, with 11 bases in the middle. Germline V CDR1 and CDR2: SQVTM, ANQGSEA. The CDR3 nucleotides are TGCAGCGTTGAGTATCTACCCGAAGAGACCCAGTACTTC. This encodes CSVEYLPEETQYF.

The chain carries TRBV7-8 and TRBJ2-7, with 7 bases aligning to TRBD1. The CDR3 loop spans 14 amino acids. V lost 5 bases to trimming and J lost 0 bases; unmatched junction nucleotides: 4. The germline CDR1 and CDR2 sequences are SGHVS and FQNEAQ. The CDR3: CASSPKGASYEQYF. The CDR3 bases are TGTGCCAGCAGCCCGAAGGGGGCCTCCTACGAGCAGTACTTC.

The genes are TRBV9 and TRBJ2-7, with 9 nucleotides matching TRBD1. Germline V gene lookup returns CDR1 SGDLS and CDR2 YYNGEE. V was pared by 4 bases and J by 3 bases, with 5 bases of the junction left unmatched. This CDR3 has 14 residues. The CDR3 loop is CASSPTGGVYEQYF. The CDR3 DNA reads TGTGCCAGCAGCCCAACAGGGGGCGTCTACGAGCAGTACTTC.

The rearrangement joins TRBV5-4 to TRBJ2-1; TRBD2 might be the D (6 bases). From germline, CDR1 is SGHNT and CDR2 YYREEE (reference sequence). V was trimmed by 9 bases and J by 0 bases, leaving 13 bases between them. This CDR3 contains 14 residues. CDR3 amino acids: CATGSGSSYNEQFF. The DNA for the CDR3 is TGTGCCACCGGGAGCGGTAGCTCCTACAATGAGCAGTTCTTC.

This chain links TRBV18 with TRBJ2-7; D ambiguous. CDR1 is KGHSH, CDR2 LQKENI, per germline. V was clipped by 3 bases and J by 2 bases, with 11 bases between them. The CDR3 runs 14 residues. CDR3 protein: CASSPGYKTYEQYF. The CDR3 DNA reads TGTGCCAGCTCACCGGGATACAAAACCTACGAGCAGTACTTC.

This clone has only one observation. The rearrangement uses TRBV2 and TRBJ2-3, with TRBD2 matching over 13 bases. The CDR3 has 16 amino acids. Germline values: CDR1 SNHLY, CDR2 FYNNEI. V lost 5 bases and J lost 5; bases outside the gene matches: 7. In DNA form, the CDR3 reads TGTGCCAGCAGTCTTTGGACTAGCGGGAGTGGAGATACGCAGTATTTT. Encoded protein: CASSLWTSGSGDTQYF. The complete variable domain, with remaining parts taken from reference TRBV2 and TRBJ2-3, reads EPEVTQTPSHQVTQMGQEVILRCVPISNHLYFYWYRQILGQKVEFLVSFYNNEISEKSEIFDDQFSVERPDGSNFTLKIRSTKLEDSAMYFCASSLWTSGSGDTQYFGPGTRLTVL.

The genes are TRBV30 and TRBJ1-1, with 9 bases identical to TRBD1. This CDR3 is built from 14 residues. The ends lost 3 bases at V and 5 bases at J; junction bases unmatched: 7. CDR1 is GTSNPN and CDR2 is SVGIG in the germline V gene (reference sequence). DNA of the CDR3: TGTGCCTGGAGAGCACAGGGGGCAGTTACTGAAGCTTTCTTT. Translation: CAWRAQGAVTEAFF. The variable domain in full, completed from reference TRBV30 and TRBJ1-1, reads SQTIHQWPATLVQPVGSPLSLECTVEGTSNPNLYWYRQAAGRGLQLLFYSVGIGQISSEVPQNLSASRPQDRQFILSSKKLLLSDSGFYLCAWRAQGAVTEAFFGQGTRLTVV.

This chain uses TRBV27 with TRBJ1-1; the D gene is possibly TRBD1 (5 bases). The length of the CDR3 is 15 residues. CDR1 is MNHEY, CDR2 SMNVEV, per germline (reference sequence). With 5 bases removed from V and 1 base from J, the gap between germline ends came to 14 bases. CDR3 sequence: CASSTPSGRNTEAFF. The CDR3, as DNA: TGTGCCAGCAGTACCCCATCGGGGCGGAACACTGAAGCTTTCTTT.

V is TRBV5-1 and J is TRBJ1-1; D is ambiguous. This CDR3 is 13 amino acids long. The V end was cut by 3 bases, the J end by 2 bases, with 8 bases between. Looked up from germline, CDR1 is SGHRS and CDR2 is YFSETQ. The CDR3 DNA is TGCGCCAGCAGCTCTGAGGCAAACACTGAAGCTTTCTTT. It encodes CASSSEANTEAFF. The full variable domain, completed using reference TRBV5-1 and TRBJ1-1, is KAGVTQTPRYLIKTRGQQVTLSCSPISGHRSVSWYQQTPGQGLQFLFEYFSETQRNKGNFPGRFSGRQFSNSRSEMNVSTLELGDSALYLCASSSEANTEAFFGQGTRLTVV.

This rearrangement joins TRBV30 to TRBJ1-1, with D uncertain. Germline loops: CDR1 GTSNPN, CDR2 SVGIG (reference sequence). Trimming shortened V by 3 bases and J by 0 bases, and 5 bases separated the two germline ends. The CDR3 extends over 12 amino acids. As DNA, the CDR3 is TGTGCCTGGAGGACGATGAACACTGAAGCTTTCTTT. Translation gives CAWRTMNTEAFF. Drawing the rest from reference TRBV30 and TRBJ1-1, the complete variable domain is SQTIHQWPATLVQPVGSPLSLECTVEGTSNPNLYWYRQAAGRGLQLLFYSVGIGQISSEVPQNLSASRPQDRQFILSSKKLLLSDSGFYLCAWRTMNTEAFFGQGTRLTVV.

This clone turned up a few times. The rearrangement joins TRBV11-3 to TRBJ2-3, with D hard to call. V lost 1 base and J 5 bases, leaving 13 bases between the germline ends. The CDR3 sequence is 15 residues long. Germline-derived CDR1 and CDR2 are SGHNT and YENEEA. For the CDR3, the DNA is TGTGCCAGCAGCTTAGTAATGATGCCTGGAGATACGCAGTATTTT. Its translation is CASSLVMMPGDTQYF.

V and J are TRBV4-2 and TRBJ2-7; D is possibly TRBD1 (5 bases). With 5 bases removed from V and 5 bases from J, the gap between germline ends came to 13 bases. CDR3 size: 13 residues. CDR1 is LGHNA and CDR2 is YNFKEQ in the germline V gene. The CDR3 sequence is CASSLAGMDEQYF. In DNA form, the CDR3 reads TGTGCCAGCAGCTTAGCAGGGATGGACGAGCAGTACTTC.

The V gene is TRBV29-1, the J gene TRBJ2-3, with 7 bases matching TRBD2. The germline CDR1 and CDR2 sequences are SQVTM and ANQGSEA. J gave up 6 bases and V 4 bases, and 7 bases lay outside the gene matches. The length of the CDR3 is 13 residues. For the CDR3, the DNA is TGCAGCGTTGTCGCGGGAGTTCCGGATACGCAGTATTTT. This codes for CSVVAGVPDTQYF.

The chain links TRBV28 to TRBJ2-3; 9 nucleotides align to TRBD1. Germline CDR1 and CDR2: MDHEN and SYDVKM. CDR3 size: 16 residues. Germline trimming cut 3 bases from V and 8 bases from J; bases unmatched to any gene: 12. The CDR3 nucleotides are TGTGCCAGCAGTTTTGAATGGACAGGGGTTTTAGGTACGCAGTATTTT. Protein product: CASSFEWTGVLGTQYF.

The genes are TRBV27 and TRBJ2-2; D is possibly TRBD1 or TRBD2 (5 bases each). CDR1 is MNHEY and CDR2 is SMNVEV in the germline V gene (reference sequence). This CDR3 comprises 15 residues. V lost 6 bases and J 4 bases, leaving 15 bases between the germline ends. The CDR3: CASSWDGRVTGELFF. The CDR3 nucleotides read TGTGCCAGCAGCTGGGACGGCAGAGTCACCGGGGAGCTGTTTTTT.

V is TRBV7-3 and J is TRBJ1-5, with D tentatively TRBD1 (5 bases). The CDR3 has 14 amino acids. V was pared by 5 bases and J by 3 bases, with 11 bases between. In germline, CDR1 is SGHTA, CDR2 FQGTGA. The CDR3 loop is CASSPTGPNQPQHF. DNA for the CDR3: TGTGCCAGCAGCCCTACAGGACCCAATCAGCCCCAGCATTTT.

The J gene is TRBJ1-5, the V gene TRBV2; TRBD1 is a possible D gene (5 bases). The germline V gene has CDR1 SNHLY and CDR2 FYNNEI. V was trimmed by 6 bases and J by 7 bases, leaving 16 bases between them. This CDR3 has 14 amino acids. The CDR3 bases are TGTGCCAGCAGACGGCAGGGTGACGGCCAGCCCCAGCATTTT. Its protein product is CASRRQGDGQPQHF.

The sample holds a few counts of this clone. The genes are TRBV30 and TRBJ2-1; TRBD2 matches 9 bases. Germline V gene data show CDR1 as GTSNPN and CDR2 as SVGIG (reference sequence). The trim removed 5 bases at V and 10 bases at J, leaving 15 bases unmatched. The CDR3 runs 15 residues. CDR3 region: CAWGGFLAGVREQFF. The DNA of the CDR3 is TGTGCCTGGGGGGGGTTTTTAGCGGGAGTTCGCGAGCAGTTCTTC.

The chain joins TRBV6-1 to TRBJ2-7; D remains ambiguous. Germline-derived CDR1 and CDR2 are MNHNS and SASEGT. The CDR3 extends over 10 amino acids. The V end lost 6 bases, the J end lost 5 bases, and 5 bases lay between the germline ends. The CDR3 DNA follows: TGTGCCAGCAGCTACCACGAGCAGTACTTC. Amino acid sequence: CASSYHEQYF.

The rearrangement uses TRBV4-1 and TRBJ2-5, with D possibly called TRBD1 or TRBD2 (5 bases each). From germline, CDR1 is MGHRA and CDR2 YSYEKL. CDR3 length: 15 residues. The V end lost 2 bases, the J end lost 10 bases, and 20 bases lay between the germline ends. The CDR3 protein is CASSQSSTDGRGQYF. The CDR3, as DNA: TGCGCCAGCAGCCAAAGTTCGACAGATGGTCGGGGCCAGTACTTC.